These 2 T cell receptor beta chains share one sample of origin, sequenced in a study of T cell responses to AZD1222 COVID-19 vaccine. Profiled with immunoSEQ multiplex PCR; TCRdb holds only in-frame clones, not every one. Counted here are about 130,000 clones, 90% to 95% occurring once; the ten biggest clones make up roughly 7.1%. Material: peripheral blood, obtained 28 days after the second AZD1222 dose. These TCRs come from an adult who received the AZD1222 COVID-19 vaccine.

This chain joins TRBV6-4 and TRBJ1-5; 9 bases align to TRBD1. Germline-derived CDR1 and CDR2 are MRHNA and SNTAGT. The CDR3 spans 18 residues. V was pared by 6 bases and J by 4 bases, with 16 bases of the junction left unmatched. The CDR3 DNA reads as TGTGCCAGCAGGACAAACAGGGGGCCCGGTAGTGGAAATCAGCCCCAGCATTTT. It codes for CASRTNRGPGSGNQPQHF.

The chain uses TRBV12-3 or TRBV12-4 and TRBJ1-1, with a weak D call TRBD1 (5 bases). The CDR3 has 13 amino acids. V lost 3 bases to trimming and J lost 4 bases, with 9 bases between them. For the CDR3, the DNA is TGTGCCAGCAGTTTTTCCAGGGTCACTGAAGCTTTCTTT. Translation gives CASSFSRVTEAFF.